Listed here is a single T cell receptor beta chain. Its cognate antigen is unknown. This sample is part of a study of T cells after yellow fever vaccination. The CDR3 extends over 13 amino acids. The V gene's germline CDR1 is DFQATT and CDR2 SNEGSKA (reference sequence). Trimming pared 2 bases from V and 6 bases from J, leaving 12 bases between. In making TCR cDNA, 5'RACE template switching added a universal primer site and UMIs to it. TCRdb used MiXCR to reprocess the 5' RACE reads, holding one entry per CDR3 protein. The sample shows around 550,000 distinct CDR3 sequences, about a fifth of them seen only once. General observations from the study: The bulk population could contribute abundant contaminating clonotypes to FACS-sorted repertoires. Though weaker, the secondary response peaked faster, on day 5 versus 15. Detected again after the booster were most primary-vaccination clones, at nearly 97% CD4 and 88% CD8.

The chain carries TRBV20-1 and TRBJ2-3; D is undetermined. This sequence originates from a man between 25 and 39 years old who received the YFV17D yellow fever vaccine. The source was PBMCs, collected 15 days after the yellow fever booster vaccination. CDR3 nucleotide sequence: TGCAGTGCTAGACCACCGCCTAGGGATACGCAGTATTTT. It encodes CSARPPPRDTQYF.